This TCR beta chain was sequenced during a study of blood T cell repertoires in COVID-19. TCRdb keeps only in-frame clones here, not all; method: immunoSEQ multiplex PCR. Here the sample spans 200,000 to 300,000 clones, approximately 88% being singletons. J lost 5 bases, V lost 2 bases, and 3 bases had no gene match. The CDR3 runs 15 residues. Germline CDR1 SGHRS, CDR2 YFSETQ. Input material: PBMCs or T cells enriched from blood (not recorded which). The rearrangement joins TRBV5-1 to TRBJ2-1, with TRBD2 matching over 11 bases. This clonotype was sampled from a woman in her thirties or forties with acute COVID-19. The CDR3 sequence: CASSFSGGAHNEQFF. DNA for the CDR3: TGCGCCAGCAGCTTTAGCGGGGGGGCCCACAATGAGCAGTTCTTC.